The 29 T cell receptor beta chains given below trace back to one sample, sequenced in a study of blood T cell repertoires in COVID-19. The data were produced by immunoSEQ multiplex PCR, yet TCRdb's version contains in-frame clones alone and is incomplete. The data contain about 260,000 clones, about 89% of them singletons. Material: peripheral blood. The source of these receptors is a woman in her fifties or sixties with acute or convalescent COVID-19.

The genes are TRBV5-1 and TRBJ2-7; no clear D. V lost 0 bases to trimming and J lost 2 bases, with 6 bases between them. CDR1 SGHRS and CDR2 YFSETQ come from the germline V gene. The length of the CDR3 is 13 residues. CDR3 sequence: CASSLGLTYEQYF. Here the CDR3 DNA reads TGCGCCAGCAGCTTGGGACTTACCTACGAGCAGTACTTC. Complete variable domain (other parts from reference TRBV5-1 and TRBJ2-7): KAGVTQTPRYLIKTRGQQVTLSCSPISGHRSVSWYQQTPGQGLQFLFEYFSETQRNKGNFPGRFSGRQFSNSRSEMNVSTLELGDSALYLCASSLGLTYEQYFGPGTRLTVT.

V gene TRBV27 combines with J gene TRBJ1-5; 7 bases map to TRBD1. Per the germline V gene, CDR1 is MNHEY and CDR2 is SMNVEV (reference sequence). The CDR3 spans 14 residues. The junction had 4 bases not matched to a gene; V was cut back by 6 bases and J by 2 bases. The CDR3 DNA is TGTGCCAGCAGCAAGGGGACAGGCAATCAGCCCCAGCATTTT. Protein product: CASSKGTGNQPQHF.

The chain joins TRBV7-2 to TRBJ2-2; 9 bases fit TRBD2. This CDR3 is built from 18 residues. Germline-derived CDR1 and CDR2 are SGHTA and FQGNSA. J was trimmed by 6 bases and V by 5 bases; bases with no gene match: 16. Here the CDR3 DNA reads TGTGCCAGCAGCCCGAGGATTCCGGGACTAGCTCGGGCCGGGGAGCTGTTTTTT. Its translation is CASSPRIPGLARAGELFF.

The V and J genes are TRBV27 and TRBJ2-7; 11 positions match TRBD1. The V and J ends lost 8 bases and 6 bases, in that order; junction bases with no gene match: 3. The length of the CDR3 is 12 residues. Germline CDR1 and CDR2: MNHEY and SMNVEV (reference sequence). This CDR3 reads CASRTGGGEQYF. CDR3 DNA sequence: TGTGCCAGCCGGACAGGGGGCGGCGAGCAGTACTTC.

This clone was found a few times. The gene calls are TRBV5-5 and TRBJ2-7, with TRBD2 identical over 10 bases. Germline CDR1 is SGHKS and CDR2 is YYEKEE (reference sequence). The V and J ends lost 4 bases and 4 bases, in that order; junction bases with no gene match: 8. The CDR3 covers 15 residues. The CDR3 nucleotides are TGTGCCAGCAGCCTACGGCTAGCGGGAGTTTACGAGCAGTACTTC. Translated, it gives CASSLRLAGVYEQYF.

This chain connects TRBV7-9 to TRBJ1-1; D gene uncertain. This CDR3 is 13 amino acids long. Per germline, CDR1 SEHNR and CDR2 FQNEAQ (reference sequence). The ends were cut back, 8 bases at V and 2 bases at J, with 12 bases in the middle. DNA of the CDR3: TGTGCCAGCCGCGGCGAAGGCAACACTGAAGCTTTCTTT. Its translation: CASRGEGNTEAFF.

The chain has TRBV28 and TRBJ2-3; 15 bases fit TRBD2. CDR1 and CDR2 (germline): MDHEN, SYDVKM. This CDR3 region has 16 residues. J gave up 0 bases and V 8 bases, and 3 bases lay outside the gene matches. CDR3: CASRGTSGRSTDTQYF. CDR3 DNA sequence: TGTGCCAGCCGCGGGACTAGCGGGAGGAGCACAGATACGCAGTATTTT.

CDR3 sequence: CASAGGPSNQPQHF. As DNA, the CDR3 is TGCGCCAGCGCCGGGGGGCCTAGCAATCAGCCCCAGCATTTT. J is TRBJ1-5 and V is TRBV5-1; weak D call: TRBD1 (6 bases). Germline V CDR1 and CDR2: SGHRS, YFSETQ. The CDR3 extends over 14 amino acids. The ends were cut back, 7 bases at V and 0 bases at J, with 11 bases in the middle. The entire variable domain, with the rest obtained from reference TRBV5-1 and TRBJ1-5, is as follows: KAGVTQTPRYLIKTRGQQVTLSCSPISGHRSVSWYQQTPGQGLQFLFEYFSETQRNKGNFPGRFSGRQFSNSRSEMNVSTLELGDSALYLCASAGGPSNQPQHFGDGTRLSIL.

This chain connects TRBV10-3 to TRBJ2-4, with 14 bases lining up with TRBD2. The CDR3 loop spans 19 amino acids. After removal of 0 bases from V and 0 bases from J, the junction contained 4 bases not matched to a gene. Germline assignment: CDR1 ENHRY and CDR2 SYGVKD. The CDR3 region is CAISESGTSGGLAKNIQYF. CDR3 bases: TGTGCCATCAGTGAGTCCGGGACTAGCGGGGGTTTAGCCAAAAACATTCAGTACTTC.

CDR3 in DNA: TGTGCCAGCAGCCCGAAAGGGACAGAGAACTATGGCTACACCTTC. The encoded protein is CASSPKGTENYGYTF. The chain recombines TRBV9 with TRBJ1-2; 7 nucleotides match TRBD1. Looked up from germline, CDR1 is SGDLS and CDR2 is YYNGEE. V lost 4 bases, J lost 2 bases, and 8 bases stayed unmatched. CDR3 length: 15 amino acids. Based on the CDR3 plus reference TRBV9 and TRBJ1-2, the full variable domain is DSGVTQTPKHLITATGQRVTLRCSPRSGDLSVYWYQQSLDQGLQFLIQYYNGEERAKGNILERFSAQQFPDLHSELNLSSLELGDSALYFCASSPKGTENYGYTFGSGTRLTVV.

J is TRBJ2-3 and V is TRBV5-4; 9 nucleotides align to TRBD2. V was clipped by 7 bases and J by 4 bases; unmatched bases: 16. CDR1 SGHNT and CDR2 YYREEE come from the germline V gene (reference sequence). The CDR3 consists of 17 residues. This CDR3 is CASGPRVALAGADTQYF. The CDR3 bases are TGTGCCAGCGGCCCCCGAGTTGCACTAGCGGGCGCAGATACGCAGTATTTT.

The CDR3: CASSLTRGGEKLFF. The CDR3 DNA follows: TGTGCCAGCAGTTTAACTCGCGGAGGTGAAAAACTGTTTTTT. This rearrangement joins TRBV27 to TRBJ1-4; D is undetermined. The CDR3 contains 14 residues. Between the trimmed V and J ends, which lost 2 bases and 7 bases, there was a span of 11 bases. The V gene's germline CDR1 is MNHEY and CDR2 SMNVEV (reference sequence). Supplemented by reference TRBV27 and TRBJ1-4, the full variable domain reads EAQVTQNPRYLITVTGKKLTVTCSQNMNHEYMSWYRQDPGLGLRQIYYSMNVEVTDKGDVPEGYKVSRKEKRNFPLILESPSPNQTSLYFCASSLTRGGEKLFFGSGTQLSVL.

V usage is TRBV7-3 and J usage is TRBJ2-5, with 8 bases that match TRBD1. The ends lost 1 base at V and 5 bases at J; junction bases unmatched: 6. Germline V lookup: CDR1 SGHTA, CDR2 FQGTGA. This CDR3 contains 15 residues. CDR3 sequence: CASSLNQGAWETQYF. The CDR3 bases are TGTGCCAGCAGCTTAAATCAGGGGGCATGGGAGACCCAGTACTTC.

The genes are TRBV29-1 and TRBJ2-3, with TRBD1 identical over 10 bases. The CDR3 runs to 13 residues. V lost 7 bases to trimming and J lost 1 base; unmatched junction nucleotides: 2. The germline V gene has CDR1 SQVTM and CDR2 ANQGSEA. CDR3 coding DNA: TGCAGCGCCGGACAGGGGGGCACAGATACGCAGTATTTT. It translates to CSAGQGGTDTQYF.

The chain uses TRBV12-3 or TRBV12-4 and TRBJ2-5, with 8 bases aligning to TRBD1. The length of the CDR3 is 13 residues. V lost 3 bases to trimming and J lost 5 bases; unmatched junction nucleotides: 2. The CDR3 reads CASSFTGGETQYF. In DNA form, the CDR3 reads TGTGCCAGCAGTTTCACAGGGGGGGAGACCCAGTACTTC.

The table lists this clone with a count of one. This rearrangement joins TRBV21-1 to TRBJ1-5. TRBV21-1 is labeled a pseudogene. This CDR3 region has 14 residues. CDR3 DNA: TGTGCCAGCAGCAAACTCAGGAGGGTGGGAGCCCAGCATTTT. Residues: CASSKLRRVGAQHF.

The chain has TRBV7-2 and TRBJ1-2, with TRBD1 matching over 7 bases. The CDR3 has 15 amino acids. Losses at the gene ends were 5 bases for V and 3 bases for J; bases not matched to a gene: 9. Germline CDR1 is SGHTA and CDR2 is FQGNSA. CDR3 residues: CASSRTGVGDYGYTF. The CDR3 bases are TGTGCCAGCAGCCGCACAGGGGTGGGGGACTATGGCTACACCTTC.

The rearrangement uses TRBV12-5 and TRBJ1-2, with 9 positions matching TRBD1. The germline CDR1 and CDR2 sequences are LGHNT and FRNRAP. The CDR3 contains 13 residues. V shed 3 bases, J shed 7 bases, and the junction held 3 bases outside the gene matches. The DNA of the CDR3 is TGTGCTAGTGGTTTCGGACAGGGGAGTGGCTACACCTTC. Its protein is CASGFGQGSGYTF.

The chain joins TRBV20-1 to TRBJ2-7; no clear D. V was clipped by 0 bases and J by 4 bases, with 4 bases between them. The germline V gene has CDR1 DFQATT and CDR2 SNEGSKA (reference sequence). The CDR3 sequence is 11 residues long. The chain's CDR3 is CSARETYEQYF. For the CDR3, the DNA is TGCAGTGCTAGAGAAACTTACGAGCAGTACTTC.

The V and J genes are TRBV18 and TRBJ2-3; D is uncertain. Germline V CDR1 and CDR2: KGHSH, LQKENI. This CDR3 spans 16 amino acids. V was shortened by 4 bases and J by 4 bases, with 18 bases between the two germline ends. The CDR3 region is CASSHQPSGEADTQYF. In nucleotides, the CDR3 is TGTGCCAGCTCACACCAACCCTCTGGAGAGGCAGATACGCAGTATTTT.

V and J are TRBV5-1 and TRBJ1-5; no reliable D call. The CDR3 has 14 amino acids. Germline lookup yields CDR1 SGHRS and CDR2 YFSETQ. V lost 0 bases to trimming and J lost 2 bases, with 6 bases between them. The CDR3: CASSLDGRNQPQHF. The CDR3 DNA sequence: TGCGCCAGCAGCTTGGATGGGCGCAATCAGCCCCAGCATTTT.

J is TRBJ2-2 and V is TRBV11-3; unclear D gene. This CDR3 region has 15 residues. Germline values: CDR1 SGHNT, CDR2 YENEEA. V was cut by 5 bases and J by 4 bases, with 14 bases left in between. The CDR3 DNA reads as TGTGCCAGCAGCCCCTCGTGGCCGGGCACCGGGGAGCTGTTTTTT. It is translated as CASSPSWPGTGELFF.

The J gene is TRBJ2-1, the V gene TRBV5-4; 8 nucleotides agree with TRBD2. The CDR3 is 15 residues long. Trimming took 4 bases from V and 4 from J; bases not matched to a gene: 7. CDR1 and CDR2 from the germline V gene are SGHNT and YYREEE (reference sequence). The CDR3 spells CASSPLAGIYNEQFF. The DNA of the CDR3 is TGTGCCAGCAGCCCCCTAGCGGGCATATACAATGAGCAGTTCTTC. The full variable domain, with the rest looked up from reference TRBV5-4 and TRBJ2-1, is ETGVTQSPTHLIKTRGQQVTLRCSSQSGHNTVSWYQQALGQGPQFIFQYYREEENGRGNFPPRFSGLQFPNYSSELNVNALELDDSALYLCASSPLAGIYNEQFFGPGTRLTVL.

The rearrangement links TRBV19 to TRBJ2-3, with D tentatively TRBD1 (6 bases). Deletions cut 5 bases from V and 2 bases from J, with 26 bases between. The V gene's germline CDR1 is LNHDA and CDR2 SQIVND (reference sequence). This CDR3 spans 19 amino acids. The CDR3: CASSSPNLVSPGHTDTQYF. In nucleotides, the CDR3 is TGTGCCAGTAGTTCCCCGAACCTCGTCAGTCCGGGACACACAGATACGCAGTATTTT.

The CDR3 spells CASIGASQPQHF. The DNA for the CDR3 is TGTGCCAGCATAGGAGCGAGCCAGCCCCAGCATTTT. The chain employs TRBV28 and TRBJ1-5; D is undetermined. Between the trimmed V and J ends, which lost 7 bases and 7 bases, there was a span of 11 bases. Germline CDR1 is MDHEN and CDR2 is SYDVKM. The CDR3 runs to 12 residues.

The chain uses TRBV14 and TRBJ2-2, with D possibly TRBD1 on 6 matching bases. This CDR3 region has 13 residues. Germline V gene sequence: CDR1 SGHDN, CDR2 FVKESK. Trimming shortened V by 6 bases and J by 1 base, and 6 bases separated the two germline ends. The CDR3 DNA reads as TGTGCCAGCAGGGGACAGAACACCGGGGAGCTGTTTTTT. Encoded protein: CASRGQNTGELFF.

In its sample, this clone was seen a few times. CDR3 sequence: CASSGGNTEAFF. The CDR3, as DNA: TGTGCCAGCAGTGGAGGGAACACTGAAGCTTTCTTT. The rearrangement joins TRBV28 to TRBJ1-1; no firm D call. The CDR3 has 12 residues. The germline CDR1 and CDR2 sequences are MDHEN and SYDVKM. Between the trimmed V and J ends, which lost 5 bases and 1 base, there was a span of 5 bases.

The chain links TRBV6-1 to TRBJ1-2; D unresolved. In germline, CDR1 is MNHNS, CDR2 SASEGT. The V gene lost 1 base and the J gene lost 8 bases, with 5 bases spanning the gap. The CDR3 covers 11 residues. The CDR3 reads CASSEDRGYTF. The DNA for the CDR3 is TGTGCCAGCAGTGAAGACAGAGGCTACACCTTC.

This clone was observed a handful of times. The chain carries TRBV4-1 and TRBJ1-1; D call uncertain. The CDR3 consists of 14 residues. Between the trimmed V and J ends, which lost 6 bases and 2 bases, there was a span of 13 bases. In germline, CDR1 is MGHRA, CDR2 YSYEKL. As DNA, the CDR3 is TGCGCCAGCAGTCTACGGCAGGTTAACACTGAAGCTTTCTTT. It is translated as CASSLRQVNTEAFF.